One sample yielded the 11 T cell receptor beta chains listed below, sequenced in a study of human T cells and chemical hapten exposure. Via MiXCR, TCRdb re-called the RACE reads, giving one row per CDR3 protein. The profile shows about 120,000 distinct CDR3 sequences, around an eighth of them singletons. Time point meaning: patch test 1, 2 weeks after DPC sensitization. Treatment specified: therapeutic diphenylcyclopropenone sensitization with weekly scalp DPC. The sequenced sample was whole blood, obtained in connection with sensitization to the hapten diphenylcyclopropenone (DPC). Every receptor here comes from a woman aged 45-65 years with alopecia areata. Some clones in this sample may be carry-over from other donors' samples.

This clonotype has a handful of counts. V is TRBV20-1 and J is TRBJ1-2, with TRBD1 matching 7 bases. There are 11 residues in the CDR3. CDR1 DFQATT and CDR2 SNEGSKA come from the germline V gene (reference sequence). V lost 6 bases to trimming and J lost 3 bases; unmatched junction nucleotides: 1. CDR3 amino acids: CSAGTDYGYTF. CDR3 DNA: TGCAGTGCCGGGACAGACTATGGCTACACCTTC.

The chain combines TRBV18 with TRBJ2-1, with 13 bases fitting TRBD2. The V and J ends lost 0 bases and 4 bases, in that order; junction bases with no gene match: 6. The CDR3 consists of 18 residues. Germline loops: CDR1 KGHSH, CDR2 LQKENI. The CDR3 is CASSPPPGLAGRYNEQFF. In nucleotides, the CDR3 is TGTGCCAGCTCACCACCGCCGGGACTAGCGGGGAGGTACAATGAGCAGTTCTTC.

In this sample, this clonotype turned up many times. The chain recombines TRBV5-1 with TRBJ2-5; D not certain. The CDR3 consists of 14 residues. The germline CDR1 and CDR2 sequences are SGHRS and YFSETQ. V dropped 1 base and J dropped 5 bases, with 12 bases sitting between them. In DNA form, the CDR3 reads TGCGCCAGCAGCTTGTACAGCCCCCGGGAGACCCAGTACTTC. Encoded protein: CASSLYSPRETQYF.

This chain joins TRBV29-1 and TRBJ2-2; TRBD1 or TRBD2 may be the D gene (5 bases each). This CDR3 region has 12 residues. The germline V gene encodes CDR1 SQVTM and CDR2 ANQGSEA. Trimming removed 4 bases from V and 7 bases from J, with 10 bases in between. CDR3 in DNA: TGCAGCGTTGCCAGGGACGGCGGGGAGCTGTTTTTT. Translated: CSVARDGGELFF.

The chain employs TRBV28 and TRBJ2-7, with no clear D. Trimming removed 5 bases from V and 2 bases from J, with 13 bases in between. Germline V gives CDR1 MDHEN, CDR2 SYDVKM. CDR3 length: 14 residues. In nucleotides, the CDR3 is TGTGCCAGCAGTGGGTTCGCGAAAACCTACGAGCAGTACTTC. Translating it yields CASSGFAKTYEQYF.

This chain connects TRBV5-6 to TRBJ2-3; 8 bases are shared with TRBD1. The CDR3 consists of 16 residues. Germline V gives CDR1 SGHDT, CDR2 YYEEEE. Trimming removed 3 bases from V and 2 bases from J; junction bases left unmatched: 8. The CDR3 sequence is CASSSRRDRSTDTQYF. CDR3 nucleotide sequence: TGTGCCAGCAGCTCCCGCCGGGACAGGTCCACAGATACGCAGTATTTT.

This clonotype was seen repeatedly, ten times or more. CDR3 sequence (DNA): TGTGCCAGCAGCTTGGCTGAATTCCGCACGCCAGATACGCAGTATTTT. Its protein is CASSLAEFRTPDTQYF. The chain is built from TRBV5-8 and TRBJ2-3; D is unresolved. The CDR3 consists of 16 residues. Germline CDR1 and CDR2: SGHTS and YDEGEE. V shed 0 bases and J shed 4 bases, with 15 bases lying between them.

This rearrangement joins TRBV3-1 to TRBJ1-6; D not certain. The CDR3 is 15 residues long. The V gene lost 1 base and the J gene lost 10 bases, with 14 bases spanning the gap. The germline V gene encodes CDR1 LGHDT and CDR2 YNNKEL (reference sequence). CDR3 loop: CASSQVTPGASPLHF. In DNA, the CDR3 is TGTGCCAGCAGCCAAGTTACACCGGGCGCATCACCCCTCCACTTT.

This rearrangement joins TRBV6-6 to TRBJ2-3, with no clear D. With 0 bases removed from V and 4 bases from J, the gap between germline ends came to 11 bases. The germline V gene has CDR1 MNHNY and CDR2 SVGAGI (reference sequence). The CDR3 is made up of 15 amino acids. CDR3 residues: CASSYSSTRSDTQYF. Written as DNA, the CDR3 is TGTGCCAGCAGTTACTCCTCCACCCGGTCAGATACGCAGTATTTT.

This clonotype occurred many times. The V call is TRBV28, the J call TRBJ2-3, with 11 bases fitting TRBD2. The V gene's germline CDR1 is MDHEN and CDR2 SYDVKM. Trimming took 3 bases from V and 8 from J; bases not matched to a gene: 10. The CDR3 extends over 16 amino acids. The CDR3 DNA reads TGTGCCAGCAGTTTGCATAGCGGGGGGGCCGTGGGTACGCAGTATTTT. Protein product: CASSLHSGGAVGTQYF.

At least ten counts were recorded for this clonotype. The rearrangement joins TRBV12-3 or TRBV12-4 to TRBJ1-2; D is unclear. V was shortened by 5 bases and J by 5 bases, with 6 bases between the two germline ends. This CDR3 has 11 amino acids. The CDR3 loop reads CASSKVYGYTF. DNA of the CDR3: TGTGCCAGCAGTAAGGTGTATGGCTACACCTTC.